These 9 T cell receptor beta chains were sequenced from one sample in a study of blood T cell repertoires in COVID-19. TCRdb's copy holds only in-frame clones and misses some; the assay was immunoSEQ multiplex PCR. Among roughly 220,000 clones listed, around four fifths were seen once. The material sequenced was PBMCs or T cells enriched from blood (not recorded which). These receptor sequences come from a man aged 40-49 years who had recovered from COVID-19.

This chain uses TRBV20-1 with TRBJ2-1, with D perhaps matching TRBD2 (6 bases). CDR1 DFQATT and CDR2 SNEGSKA come from the germline V gene (reference sequence). V lost 3 bases and J 0 bases, leaving 18 bases between the germline ends. CDR3 length equals 17 residues. The CDR3 spells CSASIPPGVRSYNEQFF. DNA for the CDR3: TGCAGTGCTAGTATCCCCCCGGGGGTCCGCTCCTACAATGAGCAGTTCTTC.

The chain carries TRBV11-2 and TRBJ1-3; D gene ambiguous. The CDR3 loop spans 11 amino acids. CDR1 is SGHAT and CDR2 is FQNNGV in the germline V gene. V was clipped by 3 bases and J by 9 bases, with 6 bases between them. Written as DNA, the CDR3 is TGTGCCAGCAGCTTCCTGGCCACCATATATTTT. Encoded protein: CASSFLATIYF. Drawing the rest from reference TRBV11-2 and TRBJ1-3, the complete variable domain is EAGVAQSPRYKIIEKRQSVAFWCNPISGHATLYWYQQILGQGPKLLIQFQNNGVVDDSQLPKDRFSAERLKGVDSTLKIQPAKLEDSAVYLCASSFLATIYFGEGSWLTVV.

The genes are TRBV29-1 and TRBJ1-1; D remains ambiguous. Germline assignment: CDR1 SQVTM and CDR2 ANQGSEA. The CDR3 totals 12 residues. With 7 bases removed from V and 1 base from J, the gap between germline ends came to 10 bases. CDR3: CSATSGNTEAFF. Here the CDR3 DNA reads TGCAGCGCTACCTCGGGGAACACTGAAGCTTTCTTT.

The chain employs TRBV19 and TRBJ1-5, with D perhaps TRBD1 (6 bases). The V and J ends lost 11 bases and 0 bases respectively, with 11 bases between them. The CDR3 spans 13 residues. Germline assignment: CDR1 LNHDA and CDR2 SQIVND (reference sequence). The CDR3 region has the DNA TGTGCCGCCCGGGACAATAGCAATCAGCCCCAGCATTTT. Amino acid sequence: CAARDNSNQPQHF.

The chain joins TRBV5-1 to TRBJ1-2; D call uncertain. CDR3 size: 16 residues. Trimming removed 0 bases at V and 8 bases at J, with 20 bases between. The germline gives CDR1 SGHRS, CDR2 YFSETQ. CDR3 nucleotide sequence: TGCGCCAGCAGCTTGGACGCCAGATTAAACTATGGGGGCTACACCTTC. Its protein is CASSLDARLNYGGYTF.

The gene calls are TRBV10-3 and TRBJ2-1, with 12 positions matching TRBD2. This CDR3 is 16 amino acids long. The germline CDR1 and CDR2 sequences are ENHRY and SYGVKD. After removal of 8 bases from V and 5 bases from J, the junction contained 10 bases not matched to a gene. The CDR3 loop is CAIPASGRAGNNEQFF. CDR3 coding DNA: TGTGCCATCCCGGCTAGCGGGAGGGCCGGGAACAATGAGCAGTTCTTC.

The CDR3 coding sequence is TGTGCCAGCAGCGGTGGACAGGGGGATACCTTGAACACTGAAGCTTTCTTT. Protein product: CASSGGQGDTLNTEAFF. This chain links TRBV9 with TRBJ1-1; 10 positions match TRBD1. J was trimmed by 0 bases and V by 3 bases; bases with no gene match: 8. Germline-derived CDR1 and CDR2 are SGDLS and YYNGEE. The length of the CDR3 is 17 residues.

The rearrangement uses TRBV28 and TRBJ1-5; 8 nucleotides line up with TRBD1. The CDR3 covers 14 residues. Germline V gene lookup returns CDR1 MDHEN and CDR2 SYDVKM. The junction had 12 bases not matched to a gene; V was cut back by 9 bases and J by 8 bases. The CDR3 region is CASHAPGGSKPQHF. The CDR3 DNA is TGTGCCAGTCACGCGCCAGGGGGCAGCAAGCCCCAGCATTTT.

A few counts support this clone. DNA for the CDR3: TGTGCCAGCAGTCACAGGGGCAAGGGAGACACCATATATTTT. As protein: CASSHRGKGDTIYF. The rearrangement links TRBV6-6 to TRBJ1-3; 7 bases map to TRBD1. The junction had 9 bases not matched to a gene; V was cut back by 5 bases and J by 8 bases. This CDR3 has 14 amino acids. Germline V gives CDR1 MNHNY, CDR2 SVGAGI (reference sequence).